This paragraph reports one TCR beta chain. Its binding antigen is unknown. Base-call qualities are not available, and no considerably larger clone is one nucleotide away. The CDR3 regions of human TCRbeta chains were analyzed by immunosequencing. Turning to the authors' computational methods: Repertoire TCRs were matched against a reference library of SARS-CoV-2-specific TCRs generated with the MIRA antigen-specificity platform. Breadth was defined as the fraction of unique TCRs that were SARS-CoV-2-associated. Depth was defined as the fraction of total T cells that were SARS-CoV-2-associated. Using the MIRA data, each spike-specific TCR was mapped to the spike region that the TCR reacts to and placed in a CD4 or CD8 class. Log10-transformed breadth and depth values were compared by one-way ANOVA with Sidak's multiple comparisons tests. What TCRdb holds here is the immuneACCESS table cut down to in-frame rearrangements. Part of the clones is not present; checked against another copy, under half of the missing clones reflect an unresolved V gene, and the others are unexplained. V and J calls and clone size are given by that table; D and trimming were obtained from the DNA. Across this sample there are 130,000 to 150,000 clones, with approximately 89% seen only once. Roughly 5% of the sample rests with the top ten.

The data are from a study of T cell responses to AZD1222 COVID-19 vaccine (dated by TCRdb to the early 2020s). At the level of the whole study: AZD1222 recipients whose second dose came at about 4 weeks and those whose second dose came at about 12 weeks were combined into one group, since spike-specific TCR depth and breadth did not differ between the two schedules. A total of approximately 230 trial participants underwent TCR sequencing, of whom approximately 210 received two doses of AZD1222 and some 26 received two doses of the MenACWY control vaccine. Enrollment into the trials was organized by age into subgroups of 18-55, 56-69 and 70-plus years, and those subgroups contained approximately 160, 26 and 62 TCR-sequenced participants, respectively.

The time point label for this specimen denotes: baseline before first vaccination. The vaccinee samples were drawn from two UK trials, COV001 and COV002, one of which was a single-blind randomized controlled phase 2/3 trial testing AZD1222 (ChAdOx1 nCoV-19) in healthy adults. Trial participant PBMC samples were collected at day 0 and day 28 after the second dose for TCRbeta chain sequencing. General findings and caveats noted by the study authors: Because no day 14 peak-response samples were available, repertoires were characterized only after the peak T cell response. Participants were mostly white British and included more females than males, and it was suggested by the authors that clonal diversity may have been underestimated. Vaccine-associated CD4 TCRs spanned the whole spike protein, with dominant responses in regions 160-218 and 743-854. Spike-specific TCR breadth and depth rose significantly after two AZD1222 doses compared with day 0 and with MenACWY recipients. Conclusions about previously exposed vaccinees are limited because only six or seven AZD1222 recipients were SARS-CoV-2 seropositive at baseline. Reportedly, almost half of the unique spike-specific TCRs recognized epitopes lying outside the regions that are mutated in the B.1.351 and B.1.1.7 variants. In the small 56-69-year group, the increase in depth fell short of significance, most likely because of low power.

The TCR was taken from an adult in good health. Sequencing used peripheral blood, obtained on day 0 of AZD1222 vaccination.

CDR3 sequence: CASSLVVNTGELFF. Here is the DNA: TGTGCCAGCAGCTTAGTGGTAAACACCGGGGAGCTGTTTTTT. This sequence uses TRBV5-5 and TRBJ2-2, with the D gene not confidently named. The trim is 2 bases for V and 2 bases for J, with a gap of 7 bases between the germline ends. The CDR3 numbers 14 residues from cysteine through phenylalanine. This entry keeps only the CDR3 DNA: 42 bases, framed from base 1. CDR1 and CDR2 are read off the germline V gene (reference sequence) as SGHKS and YYEKEE.